A single sample is the source of the 32 T cell receptor beta chains below, sequenced in a study of early T cells in non-severe SARS-CoV-2 infection. TCRdb passed the 5' RACE reads through MiXCR, listing each CDR3 protein once. The data show 70,000 to 90,000 distinct CDR3 sequences, about 10% seen once. Here the sequenced sample was whole blood, taken at baseline. The receptors here all came from an adult who was a healthcare worker with PCR-confirmed SARS-CoV-2 infection or an uninfected control (not recorded which).

This clonotype was detected a few times. The chain has TRBV7-9 and TRBJ2-1; 9 bases align to TRBD1. Germline V lookup: CDR1 SEHNR, CDR2 FQNEAQ (reference sequence). The J segment lost 9 bases and the V segment lost 5 bases, leaving 11 bases of the junction unmatched. This CDR3 has 15 residues. CDR3 sequence (DNA): TGTGCCAGCAGCGCCGGACAGGGGCCACAGAGTGAGCAGTTCTTC. It encodes CASSAGQGPQSEQFF.

This clonotype was found a few times. The chain uses TRBV20-1 and TRBJ2-5; no clear D gene. Germline CDR1 reads DFQATT; CDR2 reads SNEGSKA (reference sequence). The V gene lost 0 bases and the J gene lost 4 bases, with 9 bases spanning the gap. The CDR3 runs 13 residues. CDR3 coding DNA: TGCAGTGCTAGAGACGGCCTTCGAGAGACCCAGTACTTC. It yields the protein CSARDGLRETQYF.

The chain is built from TRBV12-3 or TRBV12-4 and TRBJ2-3; 8 nucleotides agree with TRBD2. The CDR3 loop spans 17 amino acids. V trimming: 7 bases; J trimming: 2 bases; junction bases outside the gene matches: 14. The CDR3: CASTRPDSGVVTDTQYF. The CDR3, as DNA: TGTGCCAGCACTCGCCCGGATAGCGGGGTCGTCACAGATACGCAGTATTTT.

The rearrangement links TRBV6-1 to TRBJ1-1, with 8 bases matching TRBD1. CDR1 and CDR2 (germline): MNHNS, SASEGT. The CDR3 length is 16 residues. The J segment lost 0 bases and the V segment lost 5 bases, leaving 8 bases of the junction unmatched. CDR3 sequence: CASSNSRDRLNTEAFF. CDR3 in DNA: TGTGCCAGCAGTAACTCCCGGGACAGGTTGAACACTGAAGCTTTCTTT.

This clonotype came up many times. This rearrangement joins TRBV29-1 to TRBJ2-7; no reliable D call. The V end lost 6 bases, the J end lost 8 bases, and 17 bases lay between the germline ends. Germline V gives CDR1 SQVTM, CDR2 ANQGSEA. The CDR3 consists of 12 residues. In nucleotides, the CDR3 is TGCAGCGTACGTCCCAGTGGTTTTCAGCAGTACTTC. It specifies CSVRPSGFQQYF.

The chain joins TRBV20-1 to TRBJ1-2, with 9 bases matching TRBD1. Germline trimming cut 4 bases from V and 8 bases from J; bases unmatched to any gene: 11. The germline CDR1 and CDR2 sequences are DFQATT and SNEGSKA (reference sequence). CDR3 length equals 14 residues. The CDR3 sequence is CSATNRGPLQGYTF. The CDR3 DNA reads TGCAGTGCTACAAACAGGGGGCCACTCCAGGGCTACACCTTC.

This clonotype was counted at least ten times. This chain joins TRBV4-2 and TRBJ1-2; D is ambiguous. Germline CDR1 LGHNA, CDR2 YNFKEQ. Trimming pared 1 base from V and 7 bases from J, leaving 10 bases between. The CDR3 contains 13 residues. The CDR3 reads CASSQVSSLGYTF. The CDR3 DNA sequence: TGTGCCAGCAGCCAAGTAAGCAGTCTTGGCTACACCTTC.

V is TRBV6-2 or TRBV6-3 and J is TRBJ2-7; 7 bases are a match to TRBD2. V lost 5 bases and J lost 3; bases outside the gene matches: 4. The CDR3 is 13 amino acids. From germline, CDR1 is MNHEY and CDR2 SVGEGT. Written as DNA, the CDR3 is TGTGCCAGCAGTAAGAGCGGGGACTACGAGCAGTACTTC. This translates into CASSKSGDYEQYF.

This clonotype was seen a handful of times. This chain links TRBV18 with TRBJ2-5; 8 bases align to TRBD1. The CDR3 is 14 amino acids. Germline lookup yields CDR1 KGHSH and CDR2 LQKENI. V was pared by 6 bases and J by 1 base, with 4 bases of the junction left unmatched. The CDR3 reads CASSPGTGQETQYF. The CDR3 DNA reads as TGTGCCAGCTCTCCCGGGACAGGCCAAGAGACCCAGTACTTC. Supplemented by reference TRBV18 and TRBJ2-5, the full variable domain reads NAGVMQNPRHLVRRRGQEARLRCSPMKGHSHVYWYRQLPEEGLKFMVYLQKENIIDESGMPKERFSAEFPKEGPSILRIQQVVRGDSAAYFCASSPGTGQETQYFGPGTRLLVL.

This clonotype was detected many times. The V gene is TRBV7-9, the J gene TRBJ2-3; possibly TRBD2 for D (5 bases). Germline V gene data show CDR1 as SEHNR and CDR2 as FQNEAQ (reference sequence). The CDR3 covers 16 residues. Trimming removed 5 bases from V and 1 base from J, with 16 bases in between. The CDR3 region is CASSPGPKGGTDTQYF. CDR3 coding DNA: TGTGCCAGCAGCCCCGGGCCAAAGGGAGGCACAGATACGCAGTATTTT.

The genes are TRBV4-2 and TRBJ2-3; D ambiguous. The V end lost 1 base, the J end lost 2 bases, and 7 bases lay between the germline ends. The CDR3 is made up of 14 amino acids. Germline-derived CDR1 and CDR2 are LGHNA and YNFKEQ. CDR3 residues: CASSQAGYTDTQYF. The DNA for the CDR3 is TGTGCCAGCAGCCAAGCGGGCTACACAGATACGCAGTATTTT.

As regards this clonotype: Germline and junction disagree at one end, which may indicate a read error. The J gene is TRBJ2-3, the V gene TRBV28; the D gene could be TRBD1 or TRBD2 (5 bases each). Germline loops: CDR1 MDHEN, CDR2 SYDVKM. This CDR3 region has 13 residues. CDR3 in amino acids: CASSRDRFTLGDF. The CDR3 DNA reads as TGTGCCAGCAGTCGGGACCGCTTCACCTTGGGGGATTTT.

Ten or more counts support this clonotype. The chain has TRBV24-1 and TRBJ2-1; TRBD2 aligns across 8 bases. V shed 9 bases, J shed 5 bases, and the junction held 5 bases outside the gene matches. CDR1 is KGHDR and CDR2 is SFDVKD in the germline V gene. The CDR3 is made up of 13 amino acids. This CDR3 reads CATQREYNNEQFF. Here the CDR3 DNA reads TGTGCCACCCAGCGGGAGTACAACAATGAGCAGTTCTTC.

This clonotype has a handful of counts. The gene calls are TRBV6-1 and TRBJ2-2; D may be TRBD2 (6 bases). CDR1 is MNHNS, CDR2 SASEGT, per germline. This CDR3 is 13 amino acids long. The V and J ends lost 4 bases and 7 bases respectively, with 10 bases between them. The CDR3 nucleotides are TGTGCCAGCAGTGGACTAGTTTACGGGGAGCTGTTTTTT. Residues: CASSGLVYGELFF.

The chain couples TRBV2 to TRBJ1-2; tentative D call: TRBD1 (5 bases). The CDR3 has 14 amino acids. Deletions cut 9 bases from V and 0 bases from J, with 14 bases between. CDR1 is SNHLY, CDR2 FYNNEI, per germline. The CDR3: CASKEETANYGYTF. As DNA, the CDR3 is TGTGCCAGTAAGGAGGAGACAGCTAACTATGGCTACACCTTC.

The V call is TRBV6-4, the J call TRBJ2-5, with 12 bases identical to TRBD1. Germline CDR1 MRHNA, CDR2 SNTAGT. After removal of 6 bases from V and 4 bases from J, the junction contained 6 bases not matched to a gene. This CDR3 comprises 15 residues. DNA of the CDR3: TGTGCCAGCAGCCCCGGGACAGGGGGCGCAGAGACCCAGTACTTC. As protein: CASSPGTGGAETQYF.

This clonotype was seen a handful of times. The rearrangement links TRBV10-1 to TRBJ2-3; a weak D match, TRBD2 (5 bases). Germline CDR1 and CDR2: WNHNN and SYGVQD (reference sequence). The CDR3 has 14 residues. The V gene lost 0 bases and the J gene lost 1 base, with 5 bases spanning the gap. CDR3 sequence: CASSESGGTDTQYF. DNA for the CDR3: TGCGCCAGCAGTGAGTCCGGGGGCACAGATACGCAGTATTTT.

This clonotype was detected only a few times. The J gene is TRBJ2-6, the V gene TRBV28, with 12 bases lining up with TRBD1. The CDR3 runs 18 residues. V shed 2 bases, J shed 2 bases, and the junction held 4 bases outside the gene matches. Per the germline V gene, CDR1 is MDHEN and CDR2 is SYDVKM. CDR3 DNA: TGTGCCAGCAGTTTACGGGGACAGGGGGCTCCTGGGGCCAACGTCCTGACTTTC. Translating gives CASSLRGQGAPGANVLTF.

This chain's CDR3 is CASSPGAFDNSPLHF. In DNA form, the CDR3 reads TGTGCCAGCAGCCCGGGAGCTTTCGATAATTCACCCCTCCACTTT. This rearrangement joins TRBV27 to TRBJ1-6; D gene uncertain. The germline V gene encodes CDR1 MNHEY and CDR2 SMNVEV (reference sequence). This CDR3 contains 15 residues. The V end was cut by 6 bases, the J end by 5 bases, with 14 bases between.

The chain recombines TRBV7-9 with TRBJ2-7; D unresolved. The CDR3 is made up of 13 amino acids. V shed 8 bases and J shed 7 bases, with 18 bases lying between them. The germline V gene has CDR1 SEHNR and CDR2 FQNEAQ (reference sequence). This CDR3 is CASGPTSPWEQYF. The CDR3 DNA is TGTGCCAGCGGACCCACCTCCCCCTGGGAGCAGTACTTC.

This clonotype was seen only a few times. The chain recombines TRBV27 with TRBJ2-7; the D gene could be TRBD1 or TRBD2 (6 bases each). Between the trimmed V and J ends, which lost 3 bases and 5 bases, there was a span of 26 bases. Germline V CDR1 and CDR2: MNHEY, SMNVEV (reference sequence). The CDR3 is 18 amino acids. The CDR3 sequence is CASSFRTAGRPAGHEQYF. In DNA, the CDR3 is TGTGCCAGCAGTTTCCGGACAGCAGGCCGACCAGCGGGCCACGAGCAGTACTTC.

The V call is TRBV27, the J call TRBJ2-5, with a tentative D call TRBD1 (6 bases). The V gene lost 8 bases and the J gene lost 5 bases, with 9 bases spanning the gap. CDR1 and CDR2 (germline): MNHEY, SMNVEV (reference sequence). The CDR3 length is 11 residues. CDR3 sequence: CASATGETQYF. The DNA for the CDR3 is TGTGCCAGCGCAACAGGGGAGACCCAGTACTTC.

The chain links TRBV19 to TRBJ2-7, with D possibly called TRBD1 or TRBD2 (5 bases each). Germline V gene data show CDR1 as LNHDA and CDR2 as SQIVND (reference sequence). CDR3 length equals 13 residues. V lost 9 bases and J 0 bases, leaving 12 bases between the germline ends. CDR3 coding DNA: TGTGCCAGCCGGGACGGTAGCTCCTACGAGCAGTACTTC. This sequence encodes CASRDGSSYEQYF.

This clonotype came up many times. This sequence joins TRBV7-3 and TRBJ1-1; tentative D call: TRBD1 (5 bases). V lost 2 bases, J lost 0 bases, and 13 bases lay in between. The CDR3 contains 16 residues. CDR1 is SGHTA, CDR2 FQGTGA, per germline. The CDR3 region is CASSLGGGIMNTEAFF. The CDR3 bases are TGTGCCAGCAGCTTAGGGGGAGGGATCATGAACACTGAAGCTTTCTTT.

This clonotype was seen many times. The V gene is TRBV6-2 or TRBV6-3, the J gene TRBJ2-7; 8 bases agree with TRBD2. Germline-derived CDR1 and CDR2 are MNHEY and SVGEGT. Trimming removed 8 bases from V and 7 bases from J; junction bases left unmatched: 13. The CDR3 runs 14 residues. The CDR3 region has the DNA TGTGCCAGCGGGACGGGGAGCGGGAGTGGTGAGCAGTACTTC. Protein: CASGTGSGSGEQYF.

This clonotype was seen at least ten times. V and J are TRBV4-2 and TRBJ1-2; D is unclear. Germline V CDR1 and CDR2: LGHNA, YNFKEQ. V lost 4 bases and J 1 base, leaving 13 bases between the germline ends. The CDR3 contains 15 residues. Here the CDR3 reads CASSPASLVNYGYTF. Written as DNA, the CDR3 is TGTGCCAGCAGCCCGGCTTCCCTTGTTAACTATGGCTACACCTTC.

This clonotype was counted many times. The chain carries TRBV20-1 and TRBJ2-7; 12 nucleotides line up with TRBD2. V lost 6 bases and J lost 4; bases outside the gene matches: 7. This CDR3 is 14 amino acids long. CDR1 DFQATT and CDR2 SNEGSKA come from the germline V gene (reference sequence). The CDR3 DNA reads as TGCAGTGCCCCTTCCCTAGCGGGAGGGTACGAGCAGTACTTC. The encoded protein is CSAPSLAGGYEQYF.

This clonotype appeared many times. The CDR3 reads CASSLGTDQETQYF. DNA of the CDR3: TGTGCCAGCAGTCTAGGGACAGACCAAGAGACCCAGTACTTC. The chain links TRBV28 to TRBJ2-5, with TRBD1 matching 7 bases. Trimming took 5 bases from V and 0 from J; bases not matched to a gene: 3. Germline V gene data show CDR1 as MDHEN and CDR2 as SYDVKM. This CDR3 region has 14 residues. Supplemented by reference TRBV28 and TRBJ2-5, the full variable domain reads DVKVTQSSRYLVKRTGEKVFLECVQDMDHENMFWYRQDPGLGLRLIYFSYDVKMKEKGDIPEGYSVSREKKERFSLILESASTNQTSMYLCASSLGTDQETQYFGPGTRLLVL.

In its sample, this clonotype was seen many times. This chain joins TRBV3-1 and TRBJ1-3, with 9 bases fitting TRBD1. The trim removed 1 base at V and 0 bases at J, leaving 4 bases unmatched. CDR3 length equals 17 residues. The V gene's germline CDR1 is LGHDT and CDR2 YNNKEL (reference sequence). CDR3 sequence (DNA): TGTGCCAGCAGCCAAGCCGGGACAGGGACCTCTGGAAACACCATATATTTT. This sequence encodes CASSQAGTGTSGNTIYF.

V usage is TRBV12-3 or TRBV12-4 and J usage is TRBJ2-1; TRBD2 aligns across 7 bases. With V trimmed by 6 bases and J by 8 bases, 13 bases remained unmatched. This CDR3 is built from 15 residues. The CDR3 coding sequence is TGTGCCAGCAGAGCAAGCGGGGCGATAACGGATGAGCAGTTCTTC. Its translation: CASRASGAITDEQFF.

This clonotype appeared a few times. The chain uses TRBV6-5 and TRBJ2-2; TRBD2 is a possible D gene (6 bases). The CDR3 runs 15 residues. V lost 4 bases and J 8 bases, leaving 17 bases between the germline ends. Germline CDR1 and CDR2: MNHEY and SVGAGI. The CDR3 loop is CASSSGAGTAGELFF. The CDR3 region has the DNA TGTGCCAGCAGTTCCGGGGCGGGAACAGCGGGGGAGCTGTTTTTT.

The table lists this clonotype with a few counts. This chain joins TRBV18 and TRBJ2-7, with 9 bases identical to TRBD2. CDR3 length: 14 amino acids. The germline gives CDR1 KGHSH, CDR2 LQKENI. V lost 3 bases, J lost 7 bases, and 7 bases stayed unmatched. CDR3: CASSPTSGLIEQYF. CDR3 coding DNA: TGTGCCAGCTCACCGACTAGCGGTCTCATAGAGCAGTACTTC.